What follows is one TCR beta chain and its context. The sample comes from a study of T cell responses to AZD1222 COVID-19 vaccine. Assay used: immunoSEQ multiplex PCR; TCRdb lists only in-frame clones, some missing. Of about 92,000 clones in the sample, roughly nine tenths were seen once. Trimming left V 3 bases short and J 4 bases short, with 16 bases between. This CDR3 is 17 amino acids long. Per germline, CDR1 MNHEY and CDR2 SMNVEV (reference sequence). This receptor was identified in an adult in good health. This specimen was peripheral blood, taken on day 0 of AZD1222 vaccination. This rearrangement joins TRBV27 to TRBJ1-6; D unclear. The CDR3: CASSFRTDVLYNSPLHF. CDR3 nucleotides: TGTGCCAGCAGTTTCCGGACCGACGTTTTATATAATTCACCCCTCCACTTT.